This T cell receptor beta chain is drawn from a study of shared clonotypes between healthy human individuals (TCRdb year 2020). Concerning the study at large: A couple of women and three men aged 18 to 49 years were included in the cohort. For each donor, CD4 naive and CD4 memory were each run on three plates, CD8 naive on two plates, and CD8 memory on one plate. Blood TCR repertoires of roughly five healthy adults were deeply sequenced to estimate repertoire size and the extent of clonotype sharing between individuals. Different laboratories and diverse techniques were used to prepare libraries and sequence TCR repertoires, to increase sequencing depth and limit assay-specific biases. Per donor, leukapheresis produced somewhere between about 0.94 and 10 billion PBMCs.

In regard to this clone: Its antigen is currently not known. The input lacks base qualities; no much larger clone sits a single base away.

Using the deep immunoSEQ assay, multiplex PCR amplified TCR CDR3 regions from genomic DNA. Extracted genomic DNA from each cell subset was distributed evenly across all wells of several immunoSEQ 96-well plates, and each plate was treated as a replicate. For sorted subsets, each replicate PCR was loaded with around 220 ng genomic DNA, equivalent to 25,000 to 35,000 T cell genomes. Purified libraries were measured with a Qubit 3.0 fluorometer, size-checked on a Bioanalyzer 2100, and measured again with the KAPA Library Quantification kit. Every immunoSEQ 96-well plate was sequenced on a dedicated single-read 150-cycle Illumina NextSeq 550 flow cell. On the study's bioinformatics: Because the immunoSEQ output held only junctional sequences and lacked quality scores, the filtering could not match the filtering applied to full-length reads. To assign V/J genes and CDR3, sequences were annotated using PyIR, a Python wrapper for IgBLAST v1.9, with IMGT germline references. Reads were filtered out if the reads had weak V/J assignments (E-value above 1e-6), no CDR3, stop codons, out-of-frame junctions, or ambiguous translated residues. V3J clonotypes were defined by identical inferred V gene, J gene, and CDR3 amino acid sequence. The percentage overlap between two repertoires was calculated by dividing the number of shared unique clonotypes by the size of the smaller repertoire. Richness of each repertoire was evaluated using RTK rarefaction, the Chao1 estimator, and Recon v2.1 estimates of unobserved clonotypes. OLGA was used to compute generation probabilities for all TCRbeta clonotypes that the gDNA method yielded from a handful of donors. This immuneACCESS table, as held by TCRdb, lists in-frame sequences with V and J called but not all clones. Of the missing ones, under half trace to an unresolved V gene in checked studies; the others have no known cause. Clone size and the V and J calls come from that table; the DNA yielded D and trimming. The sample table lists 2,500,000 or so clones, approximately 94% of them with a count of one. The ten largest account for 0.13% to 0.15% of the sample.

Beyond this particular receptor, the publication reports: Incomplete sequencing was indicated by rarefaction of sorted-subset datasets, despite the large sequencing depth. Higher generation probabilities were observed for clonotypes shared by all four sorted-subset donors than for non-shared clonotypes. Pairwise subsampling led to the expectation that sequencing depth would affect the degree of clonotype sharing among donors. When a few donors were compared, the shared fraction of clonotypes was around 4.6% for naive CD4, roughly 3.4% for naive CD8, roughly 2.3% for memory CD4, and 0.4% for memory CD8. The small number of donors limited the genetic and exposure-history diversity represented. Sampling was limited to blood, and TCR repertoires in tissue likely differ from TCR repertoires in blood. Naive subsets generally had larger estimated clonotype richness than memory subsets did.

Healthy HIV-negative adults with no recently reported acute infections or vaccinations were included as donors. Every donor was a Caucasian adult residing in Nashville, Tennessee, USA. Magnetic negative selection was used to enrich CD4+ T cells, after which naive cells were positively selected on CD45RA and the negative fraction became the memory subset. After blood collection by leukapheresis, PBMCs were isolated using Ficoll-Histopaque density gradient centrifugation and then cryopreserved in the vapor phase of liquid nitrogen. Analytical flow cytometry was used to check the purity and quantity of every magnetically sorted T cell population. From each sorted fraction, genomic DNA was isolated and quantified by UV absorbance on a Nanodrop 2000c. The CDR3 covers 21 residues, taking in both the cysteine and the phenylalanine. Here the CDR3 DNA is all that survives: 63 bases in frame from base 1. The germline V gene specifies SGHDN as CDR1 and FVKESK as CDR2. The junction shows trimming of 0 bases on V and 5 bases on J, plus 29 bases between the germline ends.

Source material: naive CD4+ T cells sorted from blood. Sample cell subset or site, as interpreted from the label and publication: CD45RA+ positively selected. This sequence uses TRBV14 and TRBJ2-1, with TRBD2 as a weak D call on 7 bases. The source is a man between 18 and 29 years old in good health. The CDR3 is CASSQDGPLEKLWEGDNEQFF. The sequenced DNA: TGTGCCAGCAGCCAAGATGGTCCCCTAGAAAAGCTCTGGGAGGGGGACAATGAGCAGTTCTTC.